This TCR beta chain is from a study of blood T cell repertoires in COVID-19. Study-level information: Researchers got acute and convalescent COVID-19 samples from the United States, Italy and Spain. Sources were T cells, B-cell-depleted T cells, or PBMCs; the material itself was cDNA or gDNA.

Sequencing was performed with immunoSEQ multiplex PCR; in TCRdb, only in-frame clones are kept and a portion is missing. The data hold under 300,000 clones, with approximately 91% observed a single time. With V trimmed by 5 bases and J by 7 bases, 5 bases remained unmatched. CDR1 is PRHDT and CDR2 is FYEKMQ in the germline V gene (reference sequence). The CDR3 consists of 15 residues. The Seattle patients joined while their infection was active and were tracked longitudinally afterward. This TCR came from a man in his thirties or forties with COVID-19, enrolled during active disease. The V call is TRBV13, the J call TRBJ2-2, with 12 bases matching TRBD1. The sequencing input was peripheral blood. CDR3 protein: CASSKGTGGVGELFF. Written as DNA, the CDR3 is TGTGCCAGCAGCAAAGGGACAGGGGGCGTCGGGGAGCTGTTTTTT.